The following is a T cell receptor (beta chain) sequence with its context. Using immunoSEQ multiplex PCR, the repertoire was profiled, and TCRdb retains in-frame clones only, with some absent. The sample lists 30,000 to 45,000 clones; roughly 78% were seen once. These data belong to a study of OX40 agonist ivuxolimab in advanced cancers. About the research overall: An agonistic human IgG2 monoclonal antibody against OX40 (CD134) was given. Six ivuxolimab dose levels, 0.01 to 10 mg/kg, were given intravenously every 2 weeks. Three patients, one with hepatocellular carcinoma and two with cutaneous melanoma, achieved partial responses.

This TCR was sampled from an adult with an advanced solid tumor such as melanoma, head and neck, liver or kidney cancer. Sequencing was performed on CD4+ or CD8+ T cells sorted from blood, taken in a trial of the OX40 agonist ivuxolimab.

CDR3 sequence: CASSLRVETKQFF. The CDR3 DNA is TGTGCCAGCAGCTTAAGGGTCGAGACGAAGCAGTTCTTC. The chain couples TRBV7-6 to TRBJ2-1; no reliable D call. Deletions cut 2 bases from V and 11 bases from J, with 13 bases between. Per germline, CDR1 SGHVS and CDR2 FNYEAQ. This CDR3 is built from 13 residues.